This T cell receptor (beta chain) was identified in a study of glioma-infiltrating T cells. Germline lookup yields CDR1 LGHNA and CDR2 YSLEER. V was clipped by 0 bases and J by 7 bases, with 13 bases between them. The CDR3 is 16 residues long. Using RNA template, CDR3s of TCR alpha and beta were amplified with iRepertoire arm-PCR. Tissue mRNA or PBMC total RNA, 100-400 ng, went into one-step reverse transcription and amplification. One entry per CDR3 protein results from TCRdb running MiXCR on the multiplex PCR reads. This sample carries approximately 110,000 distinct CDR3 sequences, roughly 25% of them seen once, and the ten largest clones take around 15%. This clonotype was detected many times.

The gene calls are TRBV4-3 and TRBJ1-6; D is uncertain. The TCR originated in a human donor with low-grade glioma or glioblastoma, undergoing nonglioma brain surgery, or in good health (not recorded which). The sequencing input was glioma tissue, nonneoplastic brain tissue, or PBMCs (not recorded which). The CDR3 sequence is CASSQDHRGGNSPLHF. CDR3 in DNA: TGCGCCAGCAGCCAAGATCACCGGGGAGGCAATTCACCCCTCCACTTT.